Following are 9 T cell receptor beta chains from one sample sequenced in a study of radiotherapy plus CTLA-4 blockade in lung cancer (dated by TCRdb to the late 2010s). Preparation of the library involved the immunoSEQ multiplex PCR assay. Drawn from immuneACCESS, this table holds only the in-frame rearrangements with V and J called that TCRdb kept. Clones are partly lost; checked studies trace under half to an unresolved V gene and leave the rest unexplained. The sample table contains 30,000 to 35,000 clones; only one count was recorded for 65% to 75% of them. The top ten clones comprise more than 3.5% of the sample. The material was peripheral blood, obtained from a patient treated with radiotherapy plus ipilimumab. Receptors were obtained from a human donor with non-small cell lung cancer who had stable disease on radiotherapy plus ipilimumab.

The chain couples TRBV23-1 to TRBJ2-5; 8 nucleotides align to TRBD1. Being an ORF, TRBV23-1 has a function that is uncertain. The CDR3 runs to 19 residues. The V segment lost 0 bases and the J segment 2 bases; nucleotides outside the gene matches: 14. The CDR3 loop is CASSQSEDRALSDQETQYF. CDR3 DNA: TGCGCCAGCAGTCAATCAGAGGACAGGGCCCTCTCCGATCAAGAGACCCAGTACTTC.

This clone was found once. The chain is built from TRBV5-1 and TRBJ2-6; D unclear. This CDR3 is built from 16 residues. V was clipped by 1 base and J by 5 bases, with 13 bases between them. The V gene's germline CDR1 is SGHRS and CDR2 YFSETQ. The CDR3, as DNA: TGCGCCAGCAGCTTGTCTGGAGCCCTCTGGGCCAACGTCCTGACTTTC. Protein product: CASSLSGALWANVLTF. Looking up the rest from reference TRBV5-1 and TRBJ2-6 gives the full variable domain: KAGVTQTPRYLIKTRGQQVTLSCSPISGHRSVSWYQQTPGQGLQFLFEYFSETQRNKGNFPGRFSGRQFSNSRSEMNVSTLELGDSALYLCASSLSGALWANVLTFGAGSRLTVL.

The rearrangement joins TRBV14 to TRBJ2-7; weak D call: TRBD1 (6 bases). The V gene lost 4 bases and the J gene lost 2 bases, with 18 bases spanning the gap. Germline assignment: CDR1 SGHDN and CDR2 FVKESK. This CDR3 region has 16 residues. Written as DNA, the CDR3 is TGTGCCAGCAGCCCCAGAAGGACGTCAGGGGCCTACGAGCAGTACTTC. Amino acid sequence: CASSPRRTSGAYEQYF. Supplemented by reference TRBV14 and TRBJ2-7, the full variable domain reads EAGVTQFPSHSVIEKGQTVTLRCDPISGHDNLYWYRRVMGKEIKFLLHFVKESKQDESGMPNNRFLAERTGGTYSTLKVQPAELEDSGVYFCASSPRRTSGAYEQYFGPGTRLTVT.

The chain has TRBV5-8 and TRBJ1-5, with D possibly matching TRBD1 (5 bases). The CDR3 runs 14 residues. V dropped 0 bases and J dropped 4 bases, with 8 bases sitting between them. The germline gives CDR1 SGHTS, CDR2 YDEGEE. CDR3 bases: TGTGCCAGCAGCTTGGGACAGAAAAATCAGCCCCAGCATTTT. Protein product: CASSLGQKNQPQHF.

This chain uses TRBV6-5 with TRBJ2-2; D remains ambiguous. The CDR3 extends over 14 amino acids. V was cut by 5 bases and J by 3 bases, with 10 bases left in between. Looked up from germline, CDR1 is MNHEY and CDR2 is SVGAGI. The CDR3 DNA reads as TGTGCCAGCAGTGACGGCCGGGACACCGGGGAGCTGTTTTTT. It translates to CASSDGRDTGELFF.

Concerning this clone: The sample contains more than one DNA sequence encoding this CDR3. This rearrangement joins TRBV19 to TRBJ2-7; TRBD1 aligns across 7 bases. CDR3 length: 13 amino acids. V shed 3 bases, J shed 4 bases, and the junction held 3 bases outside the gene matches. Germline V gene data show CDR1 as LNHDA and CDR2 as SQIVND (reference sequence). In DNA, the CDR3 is TGTGCCAGTAGTATCGCAGGGGGTTACGAGCAGTACTTC. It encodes CASSIAGGYEQYF.

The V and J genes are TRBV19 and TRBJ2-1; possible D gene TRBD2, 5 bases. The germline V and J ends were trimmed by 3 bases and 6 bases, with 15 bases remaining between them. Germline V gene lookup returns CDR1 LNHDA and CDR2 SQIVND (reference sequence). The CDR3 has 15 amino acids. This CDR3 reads CASSIQTGLGNEQFF. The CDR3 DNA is TGTGCCAGTAGTATTCAGACGGGGTTAGGCAATGAGCAGTTCTTC. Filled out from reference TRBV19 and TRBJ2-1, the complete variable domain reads DGGITQSPKYLFRKEGQNVTLSCEQNLNHDAMYWYRQDPGQGLRLIYYSQIVNDFQKGDIAEGYSVSREKKESFPLTVTSAQKNPTAFYLCASSIQTGLGNEQFFGPGTRLTVL.

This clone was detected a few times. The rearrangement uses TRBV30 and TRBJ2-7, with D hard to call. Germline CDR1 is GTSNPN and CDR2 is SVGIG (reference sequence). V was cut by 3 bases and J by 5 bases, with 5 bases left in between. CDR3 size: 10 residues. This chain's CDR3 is CAWRGNEQYF. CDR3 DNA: TGTGCCTGGAGGGGCAACGAGCAGTACTTC.

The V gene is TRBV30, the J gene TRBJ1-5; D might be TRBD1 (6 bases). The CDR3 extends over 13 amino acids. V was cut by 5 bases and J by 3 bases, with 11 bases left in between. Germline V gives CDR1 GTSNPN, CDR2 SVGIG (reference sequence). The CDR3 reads CAWSGQNNQPQHF. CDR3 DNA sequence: TGTGCCTGGTCTGGACAGAACAATCAGCCCCAGCATTTT.